Listed below are T cell receptor beta chains from one sample, sequenced in a study of CD4+ T cells in melanoma. Only in-frame clones appear in the TCRdb table, and some are missing; sequencing was by immunoSEQ multiplex PCR. The data show tens of thousands of clones, roughly three quarters seen once. Sequencing used tumor tissue. Source of these receptors: a human donor with melanoma. Both conserved end residues are part of each CDR3. A D gene is named only where the DNA matches it firmly. Only part of the rows carry a size: once, few, many, or a class if the clone is expanded.

TRBJ2-3 TRBV2 - TRBD2 CASPGPGGTDTQYF TGTGCCAGCCCCGGGCCGGGGGGGACAGATACGCAGTATTTT
TRBJ1-2 TRBV25-1 - - CASSELRGGYTF TGTGCCAGCAGTGAATTGAGGGGCGGCTACACCTTC
TRBJ1-4 TRBV2 once - CASSYQGMNEKLFF TGTGCCAGCAGTTATCAGGGTATGAATGAAAAACTGTTTTTT
TRBJ2-7 TRBV4-3 few TRBD1 CASSRTGTDEQYF TGCGCCAGCAGCCGGACAGGGACGGACGAGCAGTACTTC
TRBJ1-4 TRBV10-3 few - CAISESGQTNEKLFF TGTGCCATCAGTGAGTCAGGGCAGACTAATGAAAAACTGTTTTTT
TRBJ2-1 TRBV5-1 - - CASRDNSYNEQFF TGCGCCAGCAGGGACAATTCCTACAATGAGCAGTTCTTC
TRBJ2-7 TRBV28 - - CASSPSTGIAYEQYF TGTGCCAGCAGTCCATCGACAGGAATTGCCTACGAGCAGTACTTC
TRBJ2-4 TRBV30 - - CAWIGGGIQYF TGTGCCTGGATCGGAGGGGGCATTCAGTACTTC
TRBJ2-3 TRBV7-9 - - CASSPGTDTQYF TGTGCCAGCAGCCCAGGCACAGATACGCAGTATTTT
TRBJ2-1 TRBV7-6 - TRBD2 CASTPSGGGYEQFF TGTGCCAGCACCCCGTCGGGCGGGGGGTATGAGCAGTTCTTC
TRBJ1-3 TRBV14 - - CASSGLGDSGNTIYF TGTGCCAGCAGCGGTTTGGGAGACTCTGGAAACACCATATATTTT
TRBJ2-7 TRBV6-1 - - CAALGPSYEQYF TGTGCCGCTCTGGGACCCTCCTACGAGCAGTACTTC
TRBJ2-7 TRBV20-1 many TRBD2 CSVLAGYEQYF TGCAGTGTCTTAGCGGGCTACGAGCAGTACTTC
TRBJ1-3 TRBV5-1 - - CASSLGLFGNTIYF TGCGCCAGCAGCTTGGGGCTCTTTGGAAACACCATATATTTT
TRBJ1-6 TRBV7-2 few - CASSLYIDSLFTLHF TGTGCCAGCAGCTTATATATCGACAGTCTGTTCACCCTCCACTTT
TRBJ2-5 TRBV6-6 - - CASSYSTSSGTQYF TGTGCCAGCAGTTACTCGACCAGCTCGGGGACCCAGTACTTC
TRBJ2-3 TRBV7-8 - TRBD2 CASSLRLGGGPTDTQYF TGTGCCAGCAGCTTACGGCTAGGCGGGGGGCCCACAGATACGCAGTATTTT
TRBJ2-7 TRBV5-4 - - CASSLMEGEQYF TGTGCCAGCAGCTTGATGGAGGGCGAGCAGTACTTC
TRBJ2-1 TRBV4-3 many TRBD2 CASSQDLGTSGYNEQFF TGCGCCAGCAGCCAAGACCTCGGGACTAGCGGATACAATGAGCAGTTCTTC
TRBJ2-1 TRBV6-5 - TRBD2 CASSYGGGGVNEQFF TGTGCCAGCAGTTACGGGGGCGGGGGGGTGAATGAGCAGTTCTTC
TRBJ2-7 TRBV5-1 few TRBD1 CASSAGTDSYEQYF TGCGCCAGCAGCGCCGGGACAGACTCCTACGAGCAGTACTTC
TRBJ2-3 TRBV5-1 - - CASSLGGPADTQYF TGCGCCAGCAGCTTGGGCGGTCCGGCAGATACGCAGTATTTT
TRBJ2-1 TRBV11-2 - - CASSATGITANEQFF TGTGCCAGCAGCGCCACCGGGATAACGGCCAATGAGCAGTTCTTC
TRBJ1-4 TRBV6-5 - - CASSLSGRDEKLFF TGTGCCAGCAGTTTATCGGGGAGAGATGAAAAACTGTTTTTT
TRBJ2-5 TRBV7-2 - TRBD1 CASSSLGGRETQYF TGTGCCAGCAGCTCGTTAGGGGGCCGGGAGACCCAGTACTTC
TRBJ2-7 TRBV6-1 - TRBD2 CASSEAREGYF TGTGCCAGCAGTGAAGCGAGGGAGGGGTACTTC
TRBJ2-7 TRBV7-2 - TRBD1 CASSSGQGSFEQYF TGTGCCAGCAGCTCGGGACAGGGGTCGTTCGAGCAGTACTTC
TRBJ1-1 TRBV6-6 - - CASSWGGNPEAFF TGTGCCAGCAGTTGGGGAGGAAACCCTGAAGCTTTCTTT
TRBJ2-1 TRBV11-2 - - CASRQYGSRYNEQFF TGTGCCAGCAGGCAATACGGGTCAAGATACAATGAGCAGTTCTTC
TRBJ2-5 TRBV28 - - CASSLRGTGETQYF TGTGCCAGCAGTTTAAGGGGAACCGGGGAGACCCAGTACTTC
TRBJ1-3 TRBV23-1 - TRBD1 CASSSGRGPAKTAGNTIYF TGCGCCAGCAGTTCCGGGAGGGGGCCTGCTAAAACGGCCGGAAACACCATATATTTT
TRBJ1-1 TRBV19 few - CASSRRGTEAFF TGTGCCAGTAGTAGAAGGGGCACTGAAGCTTTCTTT
TRBJ1-6 TRBV7-6 - - CASSLGSYNSPLHF TGTGCCAGCAGCTTAGGAAGCTATAATTCACCCCTCCACTTT
TRBJ1-4 TRBV4-1 once TRBD1 CASSLRQGNREKLFF TGCGCCAGCAGCTTAAGACAGGGGAACCGTGAAAAACTGTTTTTT
TRBJ1-2 TRBV27 - - CAARRGNYGYTF TGTGCCGCCCGGCGGGGTAACTATGGCTACACCTTC
TRBJ2-2 TRBV5-8 - - CASSLGWNTGELFF TGTGCCAGCAGCTTGGGTTGGAACACCGGGGAGCTGTTTTTT
TRBJ1-3 TRBV5-4 - TRBD1 CASSLGGQGRNTIYF TGTGCCAGCAGCTTGGGGGGACAGGGAAGAAACACCATATATTTT
TRBJ1-1 TRBV4-3 - - CASSQEFGLMNTEAFF TGCGCCAGCAGCCAAGAGTTTGGGCTGATGAACACTGAAGCTTTCTTT
TRBJ1-6 TRBV28 many TRBD1 CASFTGQSSYNSPLHF TGTGCCAGCTTTACGGGACAGTCAAGTTATAATTCACCCCTCCACTTT
TRBJ1-2 TRBV19 medium-sized - CASSISGAVTNYGYTF TGTGCCAGTAGTATATCCGGGGCAGTTACTAACTATGGCTACACCTTC
TRBJ2-7 TRBV5-1 - TRBD1 CASSEGQGARYEQYF TGCGCCAGCAGCGAAGGACAGGGGGCTCGTTACGAGCAGTACTTC
TRBJ2-7 TRBV2 - - CASSEVGQGLDYEQYF TGTGCCAGCAGTGAAGTCGGCCAGGGCTTGGACTACGAGCAGTACTTC
TRBJ2-1 TRBV28 - - CASSLLGGDNEQFF TGTGCCAGCAGTTTATTGGGGGGTGACAATGAGCAGTTCTTC
TRBJ2-2 TRBV6-1 - - CASSERQLTGELFF TGTGCCAGCAGCGAAAGACAGCTAACCGGGGAGCTGTTTTTT
TRBJ1-6 TRBV30 few - CAWSTGMSYNSPLHF TGTGCCTGGAGTACAGGGATGTCCTATAATTCACCCCTCCACTTT